The following is a TCR beta chain sequence with its context. This clone was counted once. What this receptor recognizes is not known. Per-base qualities were not stored, and no clone one base away is much larger. TCRbeta CDR3 regions were amplified from genomic DNA by means of the immunoSEQ Assay, a bias-controlled multiplex PCR. From the authors' description of their analysis: The number of nucleated cells in each sample was estimated by amplification of reference gene primers within the assay. Sequence reads were collapsed and filtered to measure the absolute abundance of every unique TCRbeta CDR3 rearrangement. For each sample, productive Simpson clonality was calculated as the square root of Simpson's diversity index over productive rearrangements. TCRdb took over this immuneACCESS table, retaining in-frame rearrangements with V and J assigned. Such tables are incomplete; in checked studies, under half of the missing clones stem from an unresolved V gene, and the remainder is unexplained. V, J and clone size derive from that table, while D and trimming were established from the DNA sequence. The sample table shows over 75,000 clones, and roughly 86% are seen once. The ten largest account for 25% of the sample.

Deletion took 10 bases off V and 8 bases off J, with a span of 17 bases between the germline ends. CDR1 and CDR2 (LNHDA, SQIVND) derive from the germline V gene (reference sequence). From cysteine to phenylalanine, the CDR3 is 12 amino acids long. The read is trimmed to its CDR3 DNA, 36 bases read in frame from base 1. The collaborating institutions used their own protocols to collect whole blood in K2EDTA tubes. For TCRbeta analysis, collaborator samples were shipped as frozen whole blood, as isolated PBMCs, or as DNA extracted from either sample type. This sample is part of a study of blood T cell repertoires in COVID-19 (dated by TCRdb to 2020 to 2022). In terms of the full investigation: Collaborator samples came from the United States, Italy and Spain and covered acute and convalescent phases of COVID-19. The prospective study material was composed of cDNA or gDNA derived from T cells, B-cell-depleted T cells, or PBMCs. The repertoires were made available in a free public database intended to serve as a resource for research on the immune response to SARS-CoV-2. HLA class I and class II types, where available, came from metadata supplied by the sample provider rather than from assay-based typing. Nearly every sample came with metadata listing a de-identified subject ID, COVID-19 status, age in years and sex. Samples came from the ongoing ImmuneRACE study (first 160 participants) plus 1,254 subjects from 6 global collaborators. The dataset comprised deeply sampled blood TCRbeta repertoires from subjects exposed to, actively infected with, or recovered from COVID-19. Results the study describes overall, beyond this receptor: Clinical and demographic metadata were provided uncurated, with the amount varying by source and participant.

The chain is encoded by TRBV19 joined to TRBJ1-2; the D gene is unclear. The clonotype originates from a human donor in a cohort sampled during active COVID-19. The material sequenced was peripheral blood. The sequenced DNA: TGTGCCACCAGGTCGGGGTTTGAAGGCTACACCTTC. This gives the protein CATRSGFEGYTF.